This T cell receptor (beta chain) was captured in a study of T cell responses to AZD1222 COVID-19 vaccine (TCRdb year 2021). For the study in its entirety: AZD1222 recipients whose second dose came at about 4 weeks and those whose second dose came at about 12 weeks were combined into one group, since spike-specific TCR depth and breadth did not differ between the two schedules. A total of more than 230 trial participants underwent TCR sequencing, of whom 207 received two doses of AZD1222 and some 25 received two doses of the MenACWY control vaccine. Trial participants were enrolled into age subgroups of 18-55, 56-69 and 70-plus years, which contained around 150, 29 and 61 TCR-sequenced participants, respectively. Study-wide conclusions, independent of this receptor: No day 14 peak-response samples were available, so repertoires were characterized only after the peak T cell response. In the small 56-69-year group, the increase in depth fell short of significance, most likely because of low power. Participants were mostly white British and included more females than males, and it was suggested by the authors that clonal diversity may have been underestimated. Nearly half of unique spike-specific TCRs reportedly recognized epitopes outside regions mutated in the B.1.351 and B.1.1.7 variants. Conclusions about previously exposed vaccinees were limited because only a handful of AZD1222 recipients were SARS-CoV-2 seropositive at baseline. After two AZD1222 doses, spike-specific TCR breadth and depth were significantly higher than at day 0 and than in MenACWY recipients. CD4 TCRs associated with the vaccine covered the entire spike protein, and the dominant responses were in regions 160-218 and 743-854.

On this clone: The antigen this receptor binds is unknown. The record has no base qualities; no much larger clone is one base away.

Sample time point, as interpreted from the label and publication: baseline before first vaccination. Samples from vaccinated people were obtained from the UK trials COV001 and COV002, which included a single-blind randomized controlled phase 2/3 trial of AZD1222 (ChAdOx1 nCoV-19) in healthy adults. For TCRbeta chain sequencing, PBMC samples were collected from trial participants at day 0 and at day 28 after the second dose. In the germline V gene, CDR1 corresponds to LGHNA and CDR2 to YNFKEQ. Reading from cysteine to phenylalanine, the CDR3 counts 17 amino acids. The entry retains the CDR3 DNA only, 51 bases that are in frame from base 1. Trimming accounts for 1 base at V and 0 bases at J, while the number of junction bases matched to no gene is 4. The CDR3 regions of human TCRbeta chains were analyzed by immunosequencing. Concerning the study's data processing: TCRs in the repertoires were matched against a reference library of SARS-CoV-2-specific TCRs that had been generated with the MIRA antigen-specificity platform. Breadth was defined as the fraction of unique TCRs that were SARS-CoV-2-associated, and depth was defined as the fraction of total T cells that were SARS-CoV-2-associated. Using the MIRA data, every spike-specific TCR was mapped to the spike region that the TCR reacted to and assigned to either a CD4 or a CD8 class. Log10-transformed breadth and depth values were compared by one-way ANOVA with Sidak's multiple comparisons tests. TCRdb retrieved this table from immuneACCESS and kept in-frame rearrangements only. Not all clones are present; in checked studies, unresolved V genes account for under half, and no reason is known for the remainder. V, J and clone size are taken as reported in that table, and D and trimming were inferred from the DNA itself. Here the sample has under 130,000 clones; 90% occur a single time. In total, the top ten clones hold about 5% of the sample.

The sequence links TRBV4-2 to TRBJ2-3, with TRBD2 identical over 10 junction bases. Sample: peripheral blood, taken on day 0 of AZD1222 vaccination. The TCR originated in an adult in good health. Here the CDR3 is given as CASSQVLSGGSTDTQYF. The nucleotides read TGTGCCAGCAGCCAAGTTCTTAGCGGGGGGAGCACAGATACGCAGTATTTT.